This TCR beta chain appears in the sequencing data of a study of blood T cell repertoires in COVID-19. About the research overall: There were acute and convalescent COVID-19 samples, and they came from the United States, Italy and Spain. Sources were T cells, B-cell-depleted T cells, or PBMCs; the material itself was cDNA or gDNA.

V trimming: 0 bases; J trimming: 2 bases; junction bases outside the gene matches: 15. CDR1 and CDR2 (germline): LGHNA, YNFKEQ. The CDR3 runs to 19 residues. The assay was immunoSEQ multiplex PCR, and TCRdb's table has in-frame clones only and misses some. The sample has a few hundred thousand clones, around 84% seen once. The V call is TRBV4-2, the J call TRBJ1-2; 7 nucleotides line up with TRBD1. Sequences were obtained from peripheral blood. The TCR comes from a woman under 30 with acute or convalescent COVID-19. This chain's CDR3 is CASSQDSPGGLSTNYGYTF. The CDR3 DNA is TGTGCCAGCAGCCAAGATAGCCCAGGGGGTTTGTCTACGAACTATGGCTACACCTTC.